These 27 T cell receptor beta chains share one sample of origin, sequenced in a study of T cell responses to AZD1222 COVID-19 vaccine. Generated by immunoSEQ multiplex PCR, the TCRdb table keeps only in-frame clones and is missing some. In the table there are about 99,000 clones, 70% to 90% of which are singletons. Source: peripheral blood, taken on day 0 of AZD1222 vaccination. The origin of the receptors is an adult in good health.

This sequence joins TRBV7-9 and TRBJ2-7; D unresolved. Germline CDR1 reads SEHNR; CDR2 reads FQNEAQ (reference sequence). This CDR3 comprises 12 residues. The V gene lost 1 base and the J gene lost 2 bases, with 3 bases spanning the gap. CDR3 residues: CASSLVTYEQYF. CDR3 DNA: TGTGCCAGCAGCTTAGTAACCTACGAGCAGTACTTC.

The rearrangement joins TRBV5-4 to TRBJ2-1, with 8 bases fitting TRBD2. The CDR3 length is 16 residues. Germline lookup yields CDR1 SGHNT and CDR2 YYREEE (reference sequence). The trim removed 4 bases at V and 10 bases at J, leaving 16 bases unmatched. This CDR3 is CASSAPKAGVRIEQFF. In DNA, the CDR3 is TGTGCCAGCAGCGCTCCCAAAGCGGGAGTTAGGATCGAGCAGTTCTTC.

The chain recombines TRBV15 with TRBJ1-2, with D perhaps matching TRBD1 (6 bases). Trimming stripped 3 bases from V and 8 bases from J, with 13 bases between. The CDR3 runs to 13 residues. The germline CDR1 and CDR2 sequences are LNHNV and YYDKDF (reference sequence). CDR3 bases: TGTGCCACCAGCAGGGTTCAGGGGATCGGCTACACCTTC. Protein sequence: CATSRVQGIGYTF.

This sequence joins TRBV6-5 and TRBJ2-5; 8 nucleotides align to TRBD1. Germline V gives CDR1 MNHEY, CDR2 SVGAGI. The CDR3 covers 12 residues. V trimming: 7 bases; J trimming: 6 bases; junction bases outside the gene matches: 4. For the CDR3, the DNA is TGTGCCAGCATGTCCAGGGGGCAGACCCAGTACTTC. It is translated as CASMSRGQTQYF.

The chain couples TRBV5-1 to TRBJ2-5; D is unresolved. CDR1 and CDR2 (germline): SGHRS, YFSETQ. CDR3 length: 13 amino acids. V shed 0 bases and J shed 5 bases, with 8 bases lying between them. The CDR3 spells CASSLDGRETQYF. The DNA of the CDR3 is TGCGCCAGCAGCTTGGACGGGCGGGAGACCCAGTACTTC.

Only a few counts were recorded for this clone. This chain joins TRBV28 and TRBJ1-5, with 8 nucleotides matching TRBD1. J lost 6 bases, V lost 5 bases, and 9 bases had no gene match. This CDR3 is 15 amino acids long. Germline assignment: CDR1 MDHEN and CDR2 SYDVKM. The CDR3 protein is CASSPRTGRSQPQHF. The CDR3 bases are TGTGCCAGCAGTCCCCGGACAGGGAGAAGTCAGCCCCAGCATTTT.

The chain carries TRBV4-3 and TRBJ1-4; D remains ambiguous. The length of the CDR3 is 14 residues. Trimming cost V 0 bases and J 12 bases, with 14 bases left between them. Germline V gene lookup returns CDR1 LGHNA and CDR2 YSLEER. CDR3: CASSQDGVSGELFF. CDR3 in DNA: TGCGCCAGCAGCCAAGATGGGGTGTCAGGAGAACTGTTTTTT.

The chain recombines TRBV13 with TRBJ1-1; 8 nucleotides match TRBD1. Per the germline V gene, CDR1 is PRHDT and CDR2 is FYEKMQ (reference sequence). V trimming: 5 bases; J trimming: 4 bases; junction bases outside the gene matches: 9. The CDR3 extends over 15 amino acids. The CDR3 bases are TGTGCCAGCAGCCCCGACAGGGGAATGAGCACTGAAGCTTTCTTT. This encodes CASSPDRGMSTEAFF.

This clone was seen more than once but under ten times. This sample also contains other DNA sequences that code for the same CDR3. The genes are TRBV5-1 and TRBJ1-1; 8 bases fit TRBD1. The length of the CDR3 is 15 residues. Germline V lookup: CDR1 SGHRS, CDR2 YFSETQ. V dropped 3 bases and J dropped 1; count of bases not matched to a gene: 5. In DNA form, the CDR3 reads TGCGCCAGCAGCTCTTCCGGGACAGGGAACACTGAAGCTTTCTTT. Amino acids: CASSSSGTGNTEAFF.

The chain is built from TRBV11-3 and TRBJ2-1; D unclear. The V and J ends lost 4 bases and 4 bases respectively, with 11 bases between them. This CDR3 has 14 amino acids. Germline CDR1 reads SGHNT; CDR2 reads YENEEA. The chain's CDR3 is CASSSVSAYNEQFF. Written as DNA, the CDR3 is TGTGCCAGCAGCTCCGTCAGCGCTTACAATGAGCAGTTCTTC.

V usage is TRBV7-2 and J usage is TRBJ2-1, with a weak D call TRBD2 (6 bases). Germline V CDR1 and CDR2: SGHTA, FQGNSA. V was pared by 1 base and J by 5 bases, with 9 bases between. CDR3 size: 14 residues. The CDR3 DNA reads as TGTGCCAGCAGCTTAGGGGGAGGTAACAATGAGCAGTTCTTC. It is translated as CASSLGGGNNEQFF.

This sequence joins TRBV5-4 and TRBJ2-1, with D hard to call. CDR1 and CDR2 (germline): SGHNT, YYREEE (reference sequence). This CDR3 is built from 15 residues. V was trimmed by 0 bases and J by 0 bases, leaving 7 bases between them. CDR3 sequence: CASSLARTSYNEQFF. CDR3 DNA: TGTGCCAGCAGCTTGGCTCGGACCTCCTACAATGAGCAGTTCTTC.

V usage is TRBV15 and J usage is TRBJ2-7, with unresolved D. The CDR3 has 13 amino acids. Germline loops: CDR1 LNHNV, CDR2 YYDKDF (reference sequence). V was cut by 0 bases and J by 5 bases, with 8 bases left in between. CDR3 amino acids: CATSRDGMDEQYF. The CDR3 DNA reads TGTGCCACCAGCAGAGATGGGATGGACGAGCAGTACTTC.

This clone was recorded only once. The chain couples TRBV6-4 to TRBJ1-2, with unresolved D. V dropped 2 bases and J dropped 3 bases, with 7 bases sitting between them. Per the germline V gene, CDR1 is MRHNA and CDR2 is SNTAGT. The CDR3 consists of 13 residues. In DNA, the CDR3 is TGTGCCAGCAGTGACGGGCAGGACTATGGCTACACCTTC. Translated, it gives CASSDGQDYGYTF.

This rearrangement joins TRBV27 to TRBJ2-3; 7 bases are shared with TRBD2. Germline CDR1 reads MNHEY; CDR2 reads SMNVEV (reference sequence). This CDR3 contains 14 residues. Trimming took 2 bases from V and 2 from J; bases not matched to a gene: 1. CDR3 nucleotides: TGTGCCAGCAGTTTAGCGGGAGTCACAGATACGCAGTATTTT. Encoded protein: CASSLAGVTDTQYF.

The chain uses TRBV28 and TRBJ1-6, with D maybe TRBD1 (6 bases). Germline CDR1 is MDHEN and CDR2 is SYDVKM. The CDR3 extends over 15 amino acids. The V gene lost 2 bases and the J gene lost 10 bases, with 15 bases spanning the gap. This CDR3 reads CASSLRGTSRSPLHF. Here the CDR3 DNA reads TGTGCCAGCAGTTTAAGGGGGACGAGTAGGTCACCCCTCCACTTT.

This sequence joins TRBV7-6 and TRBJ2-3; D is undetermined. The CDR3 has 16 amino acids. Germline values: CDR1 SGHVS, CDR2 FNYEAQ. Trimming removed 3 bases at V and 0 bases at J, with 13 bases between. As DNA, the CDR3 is TGTGCCAGCAGCTTGACTCCCATTCGGAGCACAGATACGCAGTATTTT. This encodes CASSLTPIRSTDTQYF. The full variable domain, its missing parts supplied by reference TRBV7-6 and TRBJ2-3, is GAGVSQSPRYKVTKRGQDVALRCDPISGHVSLYWYRQALGQGPEFLTYFNYEAQQDKSGLPNDRFSAERPEGSISTLTIQRTEQRDSAMYRCASSLTPIRSTDTQYFGPGTRLTVL.

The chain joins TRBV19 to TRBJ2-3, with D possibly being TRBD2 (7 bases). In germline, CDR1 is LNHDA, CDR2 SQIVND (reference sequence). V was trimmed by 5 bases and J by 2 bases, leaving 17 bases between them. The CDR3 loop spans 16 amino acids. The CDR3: CASSELGGGNTDTQYF. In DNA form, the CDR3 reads TGTGCCAGTAGTGAATTAGGGGGAGGGAACACAGATACGCAGTATTTT.

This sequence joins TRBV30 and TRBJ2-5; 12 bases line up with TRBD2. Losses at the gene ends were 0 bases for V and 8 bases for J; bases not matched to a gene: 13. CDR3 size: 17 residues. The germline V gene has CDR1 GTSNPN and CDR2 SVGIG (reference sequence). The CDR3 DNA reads TGTGCCTGGAGTGTACAGCTAGCGGGAGGGCGGGGTGACACCCAGTACTTC. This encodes CAWSVQLAGGRGDTQYF. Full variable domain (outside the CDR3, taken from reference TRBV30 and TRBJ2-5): SQTIHQWPATLVQPVGSPLSLECTVEGTSNPNLYWYRQAAGRGLQLLFYSVGIGQISSEVPQNLSASRPQDRQFILSSKKLLLSDSGFYLCAWSVQLAGGRGDTQYFGPGTRLLVL.

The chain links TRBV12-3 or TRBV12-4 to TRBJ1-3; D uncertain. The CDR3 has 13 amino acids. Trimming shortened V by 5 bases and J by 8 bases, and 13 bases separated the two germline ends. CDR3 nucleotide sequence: TGTGCCAGCAGTCTCGGACTGGCGGACACCATATATTTT. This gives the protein CASSLGLADTIYF.

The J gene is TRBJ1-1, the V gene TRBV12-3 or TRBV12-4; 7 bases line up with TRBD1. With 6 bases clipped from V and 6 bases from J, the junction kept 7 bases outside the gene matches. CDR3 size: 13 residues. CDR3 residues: CASRIRQGAEAFF. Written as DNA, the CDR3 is TGTGCCAGCAGAATAAGACAGGGCGCTGAAGCTTTCTTT.

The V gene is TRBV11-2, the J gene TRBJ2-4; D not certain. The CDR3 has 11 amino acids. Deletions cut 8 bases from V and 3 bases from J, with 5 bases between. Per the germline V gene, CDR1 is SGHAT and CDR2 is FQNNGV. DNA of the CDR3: TGTGCCAGCGGCAGCAAAAACATTCAGTACTTC. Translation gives CASGSKNIQYF.

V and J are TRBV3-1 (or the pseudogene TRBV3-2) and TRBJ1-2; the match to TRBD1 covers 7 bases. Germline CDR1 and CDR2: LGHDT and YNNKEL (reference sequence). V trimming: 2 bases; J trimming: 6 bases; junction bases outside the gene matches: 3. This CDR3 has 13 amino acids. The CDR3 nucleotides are TGTGCCAGCAGCCAAATGACAGGGAATGGCTACACCTTC. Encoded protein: CASSQMTGNGYTF.

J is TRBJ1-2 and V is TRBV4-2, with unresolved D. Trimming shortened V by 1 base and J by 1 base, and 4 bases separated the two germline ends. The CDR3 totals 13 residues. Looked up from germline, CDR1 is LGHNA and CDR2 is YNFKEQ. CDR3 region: CASSQVYNYGYTF. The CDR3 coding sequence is TGTGCCAGCAGCCAAGTCTATAACTATGGCTACACCTTC.

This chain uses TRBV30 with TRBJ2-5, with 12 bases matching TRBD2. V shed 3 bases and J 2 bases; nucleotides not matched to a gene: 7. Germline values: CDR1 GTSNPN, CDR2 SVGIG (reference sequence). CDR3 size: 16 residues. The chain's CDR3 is CAWRTGTSGPQETQYF. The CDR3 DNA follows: TGTGCCTGGAGGACCGGGACTAGCGGGCCACAAGAGACCCAGTACTTC. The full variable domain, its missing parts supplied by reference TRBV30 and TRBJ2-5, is SQTIHQWPATLVQPVGSPLSLECTVEGTSNPNLYWYRQAAGRGLQLLFYSVGIGQISSEVPQNLSASRPQDRQFILSSKKLLLSDSGFYLCAWRTGTSGPQETQYFGPGTRLLVL.

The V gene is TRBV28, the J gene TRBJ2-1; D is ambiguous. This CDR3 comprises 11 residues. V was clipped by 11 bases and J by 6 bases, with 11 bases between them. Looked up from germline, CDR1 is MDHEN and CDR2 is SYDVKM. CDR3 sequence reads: CAAKGRNEQFF. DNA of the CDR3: TGTGCCGCAAAGGGCCGCAATGAGCAGTTCTTC.

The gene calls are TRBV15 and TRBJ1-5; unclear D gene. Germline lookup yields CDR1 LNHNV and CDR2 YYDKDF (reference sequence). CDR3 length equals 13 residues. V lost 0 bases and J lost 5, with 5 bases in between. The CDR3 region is CATSREKDQPQHF. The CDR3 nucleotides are TGTGCCACCAGCAGAGAGAAAGATCAGCCCCAGCATTTT.